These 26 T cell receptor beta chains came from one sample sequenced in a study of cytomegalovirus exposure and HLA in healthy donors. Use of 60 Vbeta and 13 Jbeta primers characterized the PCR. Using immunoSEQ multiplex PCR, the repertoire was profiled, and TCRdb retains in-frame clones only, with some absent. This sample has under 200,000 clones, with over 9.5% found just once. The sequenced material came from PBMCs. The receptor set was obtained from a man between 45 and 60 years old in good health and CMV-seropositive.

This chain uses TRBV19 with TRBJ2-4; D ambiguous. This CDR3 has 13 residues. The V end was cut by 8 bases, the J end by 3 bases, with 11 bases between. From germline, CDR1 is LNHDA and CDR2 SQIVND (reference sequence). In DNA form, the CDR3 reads TGTGCCAGTGCTGAGTCCCTCAAAAACATTCAGTACTTC. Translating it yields CASAESLKNIQYF.

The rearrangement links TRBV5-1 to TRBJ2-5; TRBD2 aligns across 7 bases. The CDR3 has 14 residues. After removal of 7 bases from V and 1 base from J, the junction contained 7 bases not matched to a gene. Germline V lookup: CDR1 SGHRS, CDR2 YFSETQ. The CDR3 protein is CASCPAGSQETQYF. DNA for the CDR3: TGCGCCAGCTGCCCAGCGGGGTCCCAAGAGACCCAGTACTTC.

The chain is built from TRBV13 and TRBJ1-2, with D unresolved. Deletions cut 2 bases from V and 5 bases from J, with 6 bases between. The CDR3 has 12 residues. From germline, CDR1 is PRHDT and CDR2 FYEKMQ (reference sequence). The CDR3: CASSLKEYGYTF. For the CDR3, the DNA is TGTGCCAGCAGCTTAAAGGAGTATGGCTACACCTTC.

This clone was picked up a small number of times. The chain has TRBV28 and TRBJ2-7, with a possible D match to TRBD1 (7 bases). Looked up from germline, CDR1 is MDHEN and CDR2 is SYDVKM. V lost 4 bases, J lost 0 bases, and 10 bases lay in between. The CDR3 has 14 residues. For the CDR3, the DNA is TGTGCCAGCAGTTGGGGGGACAGCTCCTACGAGCAGTACGTC. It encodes CASSWGDSSYEQYV.

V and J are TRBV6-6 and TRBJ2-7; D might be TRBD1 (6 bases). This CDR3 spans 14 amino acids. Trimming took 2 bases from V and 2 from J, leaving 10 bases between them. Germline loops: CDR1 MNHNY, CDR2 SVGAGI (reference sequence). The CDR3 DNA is TGTGCCAGCAGTTACCGGACAGACCCCTACGAGCAGTACGTC. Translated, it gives CASSYRTDPYEQYV.

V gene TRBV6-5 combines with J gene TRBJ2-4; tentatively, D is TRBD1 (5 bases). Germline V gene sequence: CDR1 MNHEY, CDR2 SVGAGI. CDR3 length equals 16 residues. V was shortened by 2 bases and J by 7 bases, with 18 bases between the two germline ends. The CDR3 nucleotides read TGTGCCAGCAGTTACAAGGAAGGGGTTGGTGGGAACATTCAGTACTTC. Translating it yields CASSYKEGVGGNIQYF.

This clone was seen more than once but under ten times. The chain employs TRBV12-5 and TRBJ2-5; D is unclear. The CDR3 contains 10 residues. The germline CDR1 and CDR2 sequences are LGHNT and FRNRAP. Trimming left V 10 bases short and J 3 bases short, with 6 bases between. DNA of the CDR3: TGTGCTAACCAGGAAGAGACCCAGTACTTC. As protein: CANQEETQYF.

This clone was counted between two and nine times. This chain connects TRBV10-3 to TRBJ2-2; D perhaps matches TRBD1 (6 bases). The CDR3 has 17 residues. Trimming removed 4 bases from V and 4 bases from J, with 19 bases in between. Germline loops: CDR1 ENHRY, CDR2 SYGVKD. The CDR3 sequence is CAISAPWAGEITGELFF. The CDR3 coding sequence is TGTGCCATCAGTGCCCCTTGGGCAGGGGAAATCACCGGGGAGCTGTTTTTT.

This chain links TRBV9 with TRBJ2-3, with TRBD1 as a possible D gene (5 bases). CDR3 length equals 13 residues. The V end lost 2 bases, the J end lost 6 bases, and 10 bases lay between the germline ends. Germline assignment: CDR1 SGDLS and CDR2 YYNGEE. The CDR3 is CASSVSGLDTQYF. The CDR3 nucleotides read TGTGCCAGCAGCGTGTCAGGGCTGGATACGCAGTATTTT. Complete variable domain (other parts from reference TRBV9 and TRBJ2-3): DSGVTQTPKHLITATGQRVTLRCSPRSGDLSVYWYQQSLDQGLQFLIQYYNGEERAKGNILERFSAQQFPDLHSELNLSSLELGDSALYFCASSVSGLDTQYFGPGTRLTVL.

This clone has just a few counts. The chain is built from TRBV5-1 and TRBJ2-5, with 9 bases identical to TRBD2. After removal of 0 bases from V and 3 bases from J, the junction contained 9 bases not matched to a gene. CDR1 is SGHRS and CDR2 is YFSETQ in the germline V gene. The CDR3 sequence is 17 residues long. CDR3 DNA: TGCGCCAGCAGCTTGGTCGTGGGCGGGGGGGCTGAAGAGACCCAGTACTTC. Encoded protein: CASSLVVGGGAEETQYF.

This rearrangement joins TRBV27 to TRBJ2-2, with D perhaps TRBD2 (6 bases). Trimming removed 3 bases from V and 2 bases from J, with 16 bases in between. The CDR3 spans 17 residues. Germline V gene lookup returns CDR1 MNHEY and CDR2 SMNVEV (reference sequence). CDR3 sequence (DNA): TGTGCCAGCAGTTTCCCCTCCGGGGCGGGAAACACCGGGGAGCTGTTTTTT. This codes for CASSFPSGAGNTGELFF.

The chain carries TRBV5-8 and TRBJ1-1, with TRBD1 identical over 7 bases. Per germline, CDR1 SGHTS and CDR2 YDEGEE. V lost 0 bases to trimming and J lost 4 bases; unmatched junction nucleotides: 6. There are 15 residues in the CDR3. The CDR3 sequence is CASSLVSRGFTEAFF. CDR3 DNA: TGTGCCAGCAGCTTGGTTTCCAGGGGGTTCACTGAAGCTTTCTTT.

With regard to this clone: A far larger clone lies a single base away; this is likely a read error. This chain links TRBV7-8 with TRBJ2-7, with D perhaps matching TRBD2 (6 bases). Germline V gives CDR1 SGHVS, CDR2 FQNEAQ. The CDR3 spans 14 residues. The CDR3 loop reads CASSLEGISYEQSF. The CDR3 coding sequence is TGTGCCAGCAGCTTGGAGGGTATTTCCTACGAGCAGTCCTTC.

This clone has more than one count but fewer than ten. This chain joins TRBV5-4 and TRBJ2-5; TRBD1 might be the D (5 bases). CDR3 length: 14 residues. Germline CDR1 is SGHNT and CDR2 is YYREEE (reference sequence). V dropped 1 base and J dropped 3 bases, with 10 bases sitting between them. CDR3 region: CASSLYGAEETQYF. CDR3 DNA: TGTGCCAGCAGCTTGTATGGGGCGGAAGAGACCCAGTACTTC. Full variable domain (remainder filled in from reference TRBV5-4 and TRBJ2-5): ETGVTQSPTHLIKTRGQQVTLRCSSQSGHNTVSWYQQALGQGPQFIFQYYREEENGRGNFPPRFSGLQFPNYSSELNVNALELDDSALYLCASSLYGAEETQYFGPGTRLLVL.

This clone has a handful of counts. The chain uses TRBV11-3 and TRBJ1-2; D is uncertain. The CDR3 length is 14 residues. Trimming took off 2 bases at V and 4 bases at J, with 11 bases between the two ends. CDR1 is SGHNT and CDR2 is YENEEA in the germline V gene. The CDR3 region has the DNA TGTGCCAGCAGCTTATCGACTGAGGCCTATGGCTACACCTTC. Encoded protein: CASSLSTEAYGYTF.

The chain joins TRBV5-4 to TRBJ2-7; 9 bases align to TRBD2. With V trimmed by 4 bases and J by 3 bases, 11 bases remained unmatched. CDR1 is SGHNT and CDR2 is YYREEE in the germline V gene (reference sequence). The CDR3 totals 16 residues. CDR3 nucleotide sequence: TGTGCCAGCAGCCCGAGGATAGGAGCGGGGGGCTACGAGCAGTACTTC. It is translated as CASSPRIGAGGYEQYF.

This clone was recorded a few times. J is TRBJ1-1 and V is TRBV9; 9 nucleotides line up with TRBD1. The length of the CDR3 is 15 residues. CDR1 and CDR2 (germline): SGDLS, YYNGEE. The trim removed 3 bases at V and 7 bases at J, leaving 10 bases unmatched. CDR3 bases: TGTGCCAGCAGCGGCGGGACAGGGATGTACAGTGAAGCTTTCTTT. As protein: CASSGGTGMYSEAFF.

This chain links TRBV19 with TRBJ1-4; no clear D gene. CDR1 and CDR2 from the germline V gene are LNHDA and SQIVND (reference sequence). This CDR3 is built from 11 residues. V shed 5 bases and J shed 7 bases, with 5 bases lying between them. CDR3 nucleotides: TGTGCCAGTAGTTTCTCTGAAAAACTGTTTTTT. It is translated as CASSFSEKLFF.

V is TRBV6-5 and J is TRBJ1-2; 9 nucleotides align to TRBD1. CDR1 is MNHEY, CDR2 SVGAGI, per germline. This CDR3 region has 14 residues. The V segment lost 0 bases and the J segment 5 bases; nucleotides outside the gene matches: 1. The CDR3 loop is CASSYSTGGYGYTF. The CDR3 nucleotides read TGTGCCAGCAGTTACTCGACAGGGGGATATGGCTACACCTTC.

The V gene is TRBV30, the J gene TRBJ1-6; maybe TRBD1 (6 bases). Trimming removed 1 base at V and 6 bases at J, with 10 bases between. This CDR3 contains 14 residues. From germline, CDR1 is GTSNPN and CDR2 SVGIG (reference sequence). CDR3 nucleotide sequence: TGTGCCTGGAGTGAACAGGGAGTTAATTCACCCCTCCACTTT. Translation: CAWSEQGVNSPLHF. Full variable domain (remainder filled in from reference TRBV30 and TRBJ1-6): SQTIHQWPATLVQPVGSPLSLECTVEGTSNPNLYWYRQAAGRGLQLLFYSVGIGQISSEVPQNLSASRPQDRQFILSSKKLLLSDSGFYLCAWSEQGVNSPLHFGNGTRLTVT.

The CDR3 DNA sequence: TGCAGCGTTGTCGAGGCAGGGGGTAACACCGGGGAGCTGTTTTTT. This encodes CSVVEAGGNTGELFF. The chain employs TRBV29-1 and TRBJ2-2; 7 nucleotides match TRBD1. The CDR3 has 15 amino acids. Germline loops: CDR1 SQVTM, CDR2 ANQGSEA. V was clipped by 4 bases and J by 2 bases; unmatched bases: 7.

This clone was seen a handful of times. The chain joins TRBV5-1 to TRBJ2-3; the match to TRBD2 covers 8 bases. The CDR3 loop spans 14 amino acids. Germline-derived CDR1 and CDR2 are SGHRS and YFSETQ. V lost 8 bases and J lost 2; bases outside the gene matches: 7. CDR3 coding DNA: TGCGCCAGTAAAAGCGGGGGCTACACAGATACGCAGTATTTT. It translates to CASKSGGYTDTQYF.

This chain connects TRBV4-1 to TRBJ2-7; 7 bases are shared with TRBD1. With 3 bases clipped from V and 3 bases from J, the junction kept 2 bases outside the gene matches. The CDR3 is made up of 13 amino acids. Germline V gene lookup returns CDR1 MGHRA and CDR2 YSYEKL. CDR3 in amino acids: CASSQRDSYEQYF. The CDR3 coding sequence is TGCGCCAGCAGCCAGAGGGACAGCTACGAGCAGTACTTC.

The chain's CDR3 is CASSLDRGSSSYNSPLHF. The CDR3 region has the DNA TGTGCCAGCAGCTTAGATAGGGGCTCCAGCTCCTATAATTCACCCCTCCACTTT. This chain connects TRBV11-3 to TRBJ1-6; weak D call: TRBD1 (5 bases). Germline V gene data show CDR1 as SGHNT and CDR2 as YENEEA. There are 18 residues in the CDR3. Trimming removed 0 bases from V and 0 bases from J, with 12 bases in between.

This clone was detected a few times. Here the CDR3 DNA reads TGTGCCAGCAGCTTAGCCGGGATAGGGTACGAAAAACTGTTTTTT. Protein product: CASSLAGIGYEKLFF. The chain links TRBV7-2 to TRBJ1-4; no clear D. V was shortened by 0 bases and J by 8 bases, with 13 bases between the two germline ends. The CDR3 length is 15 residues. Germline V gene sequence: CDR1 SGHTA, CDR2 FQGNSA.

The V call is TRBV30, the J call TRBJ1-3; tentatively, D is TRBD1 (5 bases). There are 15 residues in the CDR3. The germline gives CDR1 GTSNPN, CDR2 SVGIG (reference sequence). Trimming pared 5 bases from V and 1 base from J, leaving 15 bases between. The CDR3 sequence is CAWSSWGGSGNTIYF. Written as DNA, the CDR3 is TGTGCCTGGTCCTCTTGGGGGGGATCTGGAAACACCATATATTTT.